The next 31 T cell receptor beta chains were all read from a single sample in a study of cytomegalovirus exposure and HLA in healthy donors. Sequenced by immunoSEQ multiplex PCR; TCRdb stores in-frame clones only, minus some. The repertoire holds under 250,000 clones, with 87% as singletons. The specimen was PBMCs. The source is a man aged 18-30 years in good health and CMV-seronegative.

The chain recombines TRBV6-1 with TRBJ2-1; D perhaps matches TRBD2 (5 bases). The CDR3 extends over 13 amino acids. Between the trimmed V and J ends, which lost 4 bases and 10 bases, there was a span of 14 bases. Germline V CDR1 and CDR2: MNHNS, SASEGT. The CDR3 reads CASSGGGPAEQFF. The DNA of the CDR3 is TGTGCCAGCAGTGGAGGCGGGCCCGCCGAGCAGTTCTTC.

In nucleotides, the CDR3 is TGTGCCAGCCAGGACAGGGGCTCTGGGGCCAACGTCCTGACTTTC. Translating it yields CASQDRGSGANVLTF. This sequence joins TRBV6-6 and TRBJ2-6, with 9 bases lining up with TRBD1. The junction had 2 bases not matched to a gene; V was cut back by 8 bases and J by 0 bases. CDR3 length: 15 amino acids. Germline V CDR1 and CDR2: MNHNY, SVGAGI (reference sequence).

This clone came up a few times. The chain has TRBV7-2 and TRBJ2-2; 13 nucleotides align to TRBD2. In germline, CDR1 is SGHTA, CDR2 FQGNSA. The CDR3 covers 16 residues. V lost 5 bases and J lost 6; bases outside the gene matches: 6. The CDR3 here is CASSIPGLAGSGELFF. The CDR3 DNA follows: TGTGCCAGCAGCATCCCGGGACTAGCGGGATCCGGGGAGCTGTTTTTT.

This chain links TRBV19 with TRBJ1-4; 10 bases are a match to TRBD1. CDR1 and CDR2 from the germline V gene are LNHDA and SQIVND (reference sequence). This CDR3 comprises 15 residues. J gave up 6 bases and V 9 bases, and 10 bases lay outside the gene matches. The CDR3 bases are TGTGCCAGCAGACTCGGGACAGGGGATTATGAAAAACTGTTTTTT. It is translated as CASRLGTGDYEKLFF.

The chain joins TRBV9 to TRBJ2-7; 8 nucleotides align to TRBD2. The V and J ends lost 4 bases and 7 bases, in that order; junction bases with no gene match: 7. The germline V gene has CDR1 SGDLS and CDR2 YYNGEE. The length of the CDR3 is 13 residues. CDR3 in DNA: TGTGCCAGCAGCCCTGGACTAGCAGGGGAGCAGTACTTC. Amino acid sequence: CASSPGLAGEQYF.

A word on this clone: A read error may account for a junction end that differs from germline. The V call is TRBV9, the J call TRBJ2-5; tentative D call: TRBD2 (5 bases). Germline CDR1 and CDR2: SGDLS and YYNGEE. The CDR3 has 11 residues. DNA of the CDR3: TGTGCCAGCAGCGTCGGACTTTCTCTGAACTTC. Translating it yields CASSVGLSLNF. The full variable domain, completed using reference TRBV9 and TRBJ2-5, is DSGVTQTPKHLITATGQRVTLRCSPRSGDLSVYWYQQSLDQGLQFLIQYYNGEERAKGNILERFSAQQFPDLHSELNLSSLELGDSALYFCASSVGLSLNFGPGTRLLVL.

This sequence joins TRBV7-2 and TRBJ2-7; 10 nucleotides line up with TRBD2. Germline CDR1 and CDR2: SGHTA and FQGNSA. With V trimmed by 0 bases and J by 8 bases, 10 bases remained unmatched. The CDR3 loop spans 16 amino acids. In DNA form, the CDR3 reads TGTGCCAGCAGCTTAGCGGGTAGGGGGACTAGCGATCAGCAGTACTTC. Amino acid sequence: CASSLAGRGTSDQQYF.

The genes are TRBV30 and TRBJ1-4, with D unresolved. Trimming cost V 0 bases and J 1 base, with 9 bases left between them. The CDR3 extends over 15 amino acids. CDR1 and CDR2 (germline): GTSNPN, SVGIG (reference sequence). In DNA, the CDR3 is TGTGCCTGGAGTGTACTGGGAGTAACTAATGAAAAACTGTTTTTT. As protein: CAWSVLGVTNEKLFF. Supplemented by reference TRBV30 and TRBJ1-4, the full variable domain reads SQTIHQWPATLVQPVGSPLSLECTVEGTSNPNLYWYRQAAGRGLQLLFYSVGIGQISSEVPQNLSASRPQDRQFILSSKKLLLSDSGFYLCAWSVLGVTNEKLFFGSGTQLSVL.

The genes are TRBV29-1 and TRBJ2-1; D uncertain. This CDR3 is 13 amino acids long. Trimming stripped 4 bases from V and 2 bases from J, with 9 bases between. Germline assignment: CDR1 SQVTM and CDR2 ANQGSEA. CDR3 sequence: CSVVLPTYNEQFF. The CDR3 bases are TGCAGCGTTGTACTGCCCACCTACAATGAGCAGTTCTTC.

CDR3 sequence reads: CASSGAELAAGVFF. CDR3 nucleotide sequence: TGTGCCAGCAGCGGTGCGGAGCTTGCGGCAGGGGTGTTCTTC. The V and J genes are TRBV7-3 and TRBJ2-1, with D possibly matching TRBD1 (6 bases). Trimming removed 5 bases at V and 15 bases at J, with 23 bases between. The length of the CDR3 is 14 residues. Germline V lookup: CDR1 SGHTA, CDR2 FQGTGA.

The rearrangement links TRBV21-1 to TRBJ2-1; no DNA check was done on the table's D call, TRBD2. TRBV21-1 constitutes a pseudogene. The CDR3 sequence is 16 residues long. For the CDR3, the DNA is TGTGCCAGCAGCGGACCGAGCGGGAGGACGTACAATGAGCAGTTCTTC. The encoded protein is CASSGPSGRTYNEQFF.

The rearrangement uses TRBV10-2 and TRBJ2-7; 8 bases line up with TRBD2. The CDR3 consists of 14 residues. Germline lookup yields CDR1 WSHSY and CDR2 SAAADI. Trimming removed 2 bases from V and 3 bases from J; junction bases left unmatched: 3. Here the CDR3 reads CASSESGTSYEQYF. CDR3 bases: TGCGCCAGCAGTGAGAGCGGGACTAGCTACGAGCAGTACTTC.

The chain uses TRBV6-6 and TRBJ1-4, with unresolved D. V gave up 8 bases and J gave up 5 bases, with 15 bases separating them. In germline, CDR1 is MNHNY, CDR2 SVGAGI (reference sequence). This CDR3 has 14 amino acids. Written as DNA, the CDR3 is TGTGCCAGCCTCGGGCGGAGGGCGAATGAAAAACTGTTTTTT. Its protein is CASLGRRANEKLFF.

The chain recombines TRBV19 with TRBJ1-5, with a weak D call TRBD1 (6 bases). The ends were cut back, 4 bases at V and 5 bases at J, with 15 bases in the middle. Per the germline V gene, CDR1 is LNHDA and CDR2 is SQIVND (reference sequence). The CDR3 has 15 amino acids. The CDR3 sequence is CASSRQVAGDQPQHF. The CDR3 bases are TGTGCCAGTAGTAGACAGGTCGCAGGCGATCAGCCCCAGCATTTT.

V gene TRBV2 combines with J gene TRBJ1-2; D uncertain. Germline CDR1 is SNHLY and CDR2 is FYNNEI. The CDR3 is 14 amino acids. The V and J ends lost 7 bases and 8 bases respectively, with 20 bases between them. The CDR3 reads CASKSLLPTLGYTF. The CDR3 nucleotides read TGTGCCAGCAAGTCGCTCCTCCCTACTCTCGGCTACACCTTC. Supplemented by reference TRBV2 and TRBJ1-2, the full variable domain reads EPEVTQTPSHQVTQMGQEVILRCVPISNHLYFYWYRQILGQKVEFLVSFYNNEISEKSEIFDDQFSVERPDGSNFTLKIRSTKLEDSAMYFCASKSLLPTLGYTFGSGTRLTVV.

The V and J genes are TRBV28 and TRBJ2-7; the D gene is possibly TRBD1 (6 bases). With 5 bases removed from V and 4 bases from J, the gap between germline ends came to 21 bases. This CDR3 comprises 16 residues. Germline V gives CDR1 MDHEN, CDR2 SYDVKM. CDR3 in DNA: TGTGCCAGCAGTCCAACCGTCCGGGACAACCCTTACGAGCAGTACTTC. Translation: CASSPTVRDNPYEQYF.

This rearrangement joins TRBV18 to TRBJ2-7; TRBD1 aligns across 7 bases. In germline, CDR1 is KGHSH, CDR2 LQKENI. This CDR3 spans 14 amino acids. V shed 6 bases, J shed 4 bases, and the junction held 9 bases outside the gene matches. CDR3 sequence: CASSLTGQPYEQYF. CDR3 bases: TGTGCCAGCTCCCTAACGGGACAGCCTTACGAGCAGTACTTC.

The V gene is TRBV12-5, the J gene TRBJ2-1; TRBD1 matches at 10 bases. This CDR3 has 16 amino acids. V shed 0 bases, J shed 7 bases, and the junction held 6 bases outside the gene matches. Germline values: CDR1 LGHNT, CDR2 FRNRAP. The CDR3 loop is CASGLVLGTGVNEQFF. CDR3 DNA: TGTGCTAGTGGTTTGGTACTCGGGACAGGGGTAAATGAGCAGTTCTTC.

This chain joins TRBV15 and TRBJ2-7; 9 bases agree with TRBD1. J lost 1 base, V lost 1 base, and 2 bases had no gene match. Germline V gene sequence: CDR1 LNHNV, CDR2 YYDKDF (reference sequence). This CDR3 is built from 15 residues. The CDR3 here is CATSRGGQGSYEQYF. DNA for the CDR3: TGTGCCACCAGCAGAGGGGGACAGGGTTCCTACGAGCAGTACTTC. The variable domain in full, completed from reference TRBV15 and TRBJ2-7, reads DAMVIQNPRYQVTQFGKPVTLSCSQTLNHNVMYWYQQKSSQAPKLLFHYYDKDFNNEADTPDNFQSRRPNTSFCFLDIRSPGLGDTAMYLCATSRGGQGSYEQYFGPGTRLTVT.

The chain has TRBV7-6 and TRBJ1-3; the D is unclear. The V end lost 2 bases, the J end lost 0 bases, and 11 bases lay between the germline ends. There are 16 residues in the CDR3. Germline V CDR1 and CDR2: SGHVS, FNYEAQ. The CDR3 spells CASSLSLLSSGNTIYF. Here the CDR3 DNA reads TGTGCCAGCAGCTTATCTCTCCTTAGCTCTGGAAACACCATATATTTT.

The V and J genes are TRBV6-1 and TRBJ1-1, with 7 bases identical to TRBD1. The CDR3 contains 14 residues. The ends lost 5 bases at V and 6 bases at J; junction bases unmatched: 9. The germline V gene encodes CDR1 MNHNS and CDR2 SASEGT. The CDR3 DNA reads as TGTGCCAGCAGTCCCCTACAAGGGGGCCCTGAAGCTTTCTTT. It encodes CASSPLQGGPEAFF.

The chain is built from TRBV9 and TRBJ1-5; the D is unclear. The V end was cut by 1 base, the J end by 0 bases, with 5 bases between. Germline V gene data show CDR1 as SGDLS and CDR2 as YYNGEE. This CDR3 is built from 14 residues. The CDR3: CASSVFGSNQPQHF. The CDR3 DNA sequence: TGTGCCAGCAGCGTATTCGGTAGCAATCAGCCCCAGCATTTT. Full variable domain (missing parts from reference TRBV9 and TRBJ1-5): DSGVTQTPKHLITATGQRVTLRCSPRSGDLSVYWYQQSLDQGLQFLIQYYNGEERAKGNILERFSAQQFPDLHSELNLSSLELGDSALYFCASSVFGSNQPQHFGDGTRLSIL.

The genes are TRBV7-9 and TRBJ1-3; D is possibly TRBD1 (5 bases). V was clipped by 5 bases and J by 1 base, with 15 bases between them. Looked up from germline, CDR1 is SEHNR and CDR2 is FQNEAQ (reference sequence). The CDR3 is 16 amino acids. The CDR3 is CASSPGPGGSGNTIYF. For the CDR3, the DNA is TGTGCCAGCAGCCCTGGCCCGGGGGGGTCTGGAAACACCATATATTTT.

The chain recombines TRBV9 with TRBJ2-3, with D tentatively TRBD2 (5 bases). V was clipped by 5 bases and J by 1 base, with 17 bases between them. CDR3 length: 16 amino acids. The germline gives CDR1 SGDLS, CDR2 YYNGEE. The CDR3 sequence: CASSGLGGSGTDTQYF. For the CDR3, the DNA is TGTGCCAGCAGTGGTCTCGGCGGGTCCGGCACAGATACGCAGTATTTT.

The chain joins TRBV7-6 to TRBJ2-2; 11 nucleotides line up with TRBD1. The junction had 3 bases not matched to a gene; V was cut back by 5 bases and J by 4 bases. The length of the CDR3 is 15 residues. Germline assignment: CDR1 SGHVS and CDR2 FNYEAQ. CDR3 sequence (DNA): TGTGCCAGCAGCCACGGACAGGGGGCCACCGGGGAGCTGTTTTTT. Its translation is CASSHGQGATGELFF.

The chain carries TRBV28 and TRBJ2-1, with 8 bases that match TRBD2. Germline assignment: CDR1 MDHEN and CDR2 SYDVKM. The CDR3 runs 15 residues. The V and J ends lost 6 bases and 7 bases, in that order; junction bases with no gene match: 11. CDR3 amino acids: CASSPFGAGGNEQFF. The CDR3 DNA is TGTGCCAGCAGCCCATTCGGCGCGGGAGGAAATGAGCAGTTCTTC.

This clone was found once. The chain's CDR3 is CASSPEWTGGEQYF. The CDR3 DNA sequence: TGTGCCAGCAGTCCTGAGTGGACAGGGGGCGAGCAGTACTTC. This rearrangement joins TRBV6-5 to TRBJ2-7; 10 bases are a match to TRBD1. Trimming at V came to 5 bases and at J to 6 bases, leaving 7 bases not matched to a gene. Germline CDR1 MNHEY, CDR2 SVGAGI. The CDR3 is made up of 14 amino acids.

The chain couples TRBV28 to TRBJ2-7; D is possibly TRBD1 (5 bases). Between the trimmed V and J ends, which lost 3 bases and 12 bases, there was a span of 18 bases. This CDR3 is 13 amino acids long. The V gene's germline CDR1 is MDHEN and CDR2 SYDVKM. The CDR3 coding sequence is TGTGCCAGCAGTTTGGGCAGGGAACAGAAGCGGTACTTC. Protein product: CASSLGREQKRYF.

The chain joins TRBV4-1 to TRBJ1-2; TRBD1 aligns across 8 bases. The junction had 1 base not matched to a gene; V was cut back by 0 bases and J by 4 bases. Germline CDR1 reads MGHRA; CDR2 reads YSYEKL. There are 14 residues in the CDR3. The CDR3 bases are TGCGCCAGCAGCCAAGACAGGGGGCCCTATGGCTACACCTTC. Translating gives CASSQDRGPYGYTF.

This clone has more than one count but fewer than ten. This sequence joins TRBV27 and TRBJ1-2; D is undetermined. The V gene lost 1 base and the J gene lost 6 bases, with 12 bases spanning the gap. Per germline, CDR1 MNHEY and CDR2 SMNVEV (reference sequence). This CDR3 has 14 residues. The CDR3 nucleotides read TGTGCCAGCAGTTTATTGCATCCCGAGGATGGCTACACCTTC. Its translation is CASSLLHPEDGYTF.

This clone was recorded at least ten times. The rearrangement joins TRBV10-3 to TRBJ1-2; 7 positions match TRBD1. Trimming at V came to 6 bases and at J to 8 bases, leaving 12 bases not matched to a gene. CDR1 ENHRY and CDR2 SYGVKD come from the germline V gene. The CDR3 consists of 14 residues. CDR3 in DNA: TGTGCCATCAGAGACCCCCAGGGGGTACGGGGCTACACCTTC. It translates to CAIRDPQGVRGYTF.